This T cell receptor beta chain comes out of a study of T cell responses to AZD1222 COVID-19 vaccine. The CDR3 covers 15 residues. Germline V gene data show CDR1 as MDHEN and CDR2 as SYDVKM. The germline V and J ends were trimmed by 5 bases and 1 base, with 14 bases remaining between them. Method: immunoSEQ multiplex PCR; TCRdb's copy keeps in-frame clones and lacks some. The data hold over 150,000 clones, with roughly 92% observed a single time. The sample consisted of peripheral blood, taken 28 days after the second AZD1222 dose. The chain employs TRBV28 and TRBJ1-2, with D hard to call. The sequence was obtained from an adult who received the AZD1222 COVID-19 vaccine. The CDR3, as DNA: TGTGCCAGCAGTCCCTTCACGTTACTTAACTATGGCTACACCTTC. Translated: CASSPFTLLNYGYTF.